A single sample is the source of the 26 T cell receptor beta chains below, sequenced in a study of CD8 T cells in Susac syndrome. The authors reverse transcribed roughly 0.5 to 1 ug RNA with random hexamers. In TCRdb, the immunoSEQ multiplex PCR reads were re-called with MiXCR into one record per CDR3 protein. The repertoire has tens of thousands of distinct CDR3 sequences, about 95% of them found once; the top ten carry less than 0.4%. The specimen was CD4+ T cells from PBMCs. The receptors derive from a human donor with Susac syndrome.

The gene calls are TRBV30 and TRBJ1-4, with D possibly TRBD1 on 5 matching bases. This CDR3 is built from 14 residues. Trimming removed 1 base at V and 3 bases at J, with 9 bases between. Germline values: CDR1 GTSNPN, CDR2 SVGIG (reference sequence). The CDR3 spells CAWSGGGSNEKLFF. The CDR3 region has the DNA TGTGCCTGGAGTGGGGGGGGGTCTAATGAAAAACTGTTTTTT. The entire variable domain, with the rest obtained from reference TRBV30 and TRBJ1-4, is as follows: SQTIHQWPATLVQPVGSPLSLECTVEGTSNPNLYWYRQAAGRGLQLLFYSVGIGQISSEVPQNLSASRPQDRQFILSSKKLLLSDSGFYLCAWSGGGSNEKLFFGSGTQLSVL.

The J gene is TRBJ1-1, the V gene TRBV29-1, with 9 bases lining up with TRBD1. CDR1 and CDR2 (germline): SQVTM, ANQGSEA. Trimming cost V 6 bases and J 4 bases; bases outside gene matches: 6. This CDR3 comprises 13 residues. This CDR3 is CSVRQGEGTEAFF. CDR3 nucleotide sequence: TGCAGCGTACGACAGGGGGAGGGCACTGAAGCTTTCTTT.

The J gene is TRBJ1-2, the V gene TRBV5-6; 10 bases agree with TRBD1. The CDR3 spans 13 residues. Unmatched junction bases numbered 3, after V lost 4 bases and J lost 6 bases. Germline assignment: CDR1 SGHDT and CDR2 YYEEEE. CDR3: CASSRDRGDGYTF. The CDR3 DNA is TGTGCCAGCAGCCGGGACAGGGGTGATGGCTACACCTTC.

This clonotype was seen once. The rearrangement uses TRBV24-1 and TRBJ2-2; a possible D gene is TRBD1 (6 bases). The CDR3 sequence is 12 residues long. Trimming shortened V by 10 bases and J by 6 bases, and 11 bases separated the two germline ends. The germline V gene encodes CDR1 KGHDR and CDR2 SFDVKD. The CDR3 sequence: CATQGGSGELFF. The CDR3 bases are TGTGCCACGCAAGGGGGTTCCGGGGAGCTGTTTTTT.

J is TRBJ1-1 and V is TRBV5-1; D uncertain. V lost 4 bases, J lost 5 bases, and 18 bases lay in between. The CDR3 has 15 residues. CDR1 and CDR2 from the germline V gene are SGHRS and YFSETQ. CDR3 loop: CASSREMGTLTEAFF. The DNA of the CDR3 is TGCGCCAGCAGCCGGGAGATGGGTACTCTGACTGAAGCTTTCTTT.

Only one count was recorded for this clonotype. This chain connects TRBV20-1 to TRBJ2-3; unclear D gene. The CDR3 loop spans 12 amino acids. Trimming removed 0 bases at V and 3 bases at J, with 4 bases between. Germline V lookup: CDR1 DFQATT, CDR2 SNEGSKA (reference sequence). Written as DNA, the CDR3 is TGCAGTGCTAGAGAACTAACAGATACGCAGTATTTT. This encodes CSARELTDTQYF.

The chain combines TRBV30 with TRBJ1-3; TRBD1 matches at 8 bases. Germline V gives CDR1 GTSNPN, CDR2 SVGIG (reference sequence). This CDR3 is 14 amino acids long. Germline trimming cut 4 bases from V and 2 bases from J; bases unmatched to any gene: 4. This CDR3 is CAWNGQGTGNTIYF. Written as DNA, the CDR3 is TGTGCCTGGAATGGACAGGGAACTGGAAACACCATATATTTT.

The rearrangement links TRBV19 to TRBJ2-7; D is possibly TRBD2 (6 bases). The V gene's germline CDR1 is LNHDA and CDR2 SQIVND (reference sequence). This CDR3 region has 12 residues. V dropped 4 bases and J dropped 7 bases, with 11 bases sitting between them. The chain's CDR3 is CASSRGRGEQYF. The CDR3 nucleotides read TGTGCCAGTAGTAGGGGCCGGGGGGAGCAGTACTTC.

This chain connects TRBV3-1 to TRBJ2-1; TRBD1 matches at 10 bases. The CDR3 sequence is 16 residues long. Germline CDR1 and CDR2: LGHDT and YNNKEL (reference sequence). V was clipped by 3 bases and J by 5 bases; unmatched bases: 7. CDR3 protein: CASSQRQGAMNNEQFF. The DNA for the CDR3 is TGTGCCAGCAGCCAGAGACAGGGGGCAATGAACAATGAGCAGTTCTTC.

This clonotype was observed a few times. This sequence joins TRBV29-1 and TRBJ1-5; TRBD1 might be the D (6 bases). The germline CDR1 and CDR2 sequences are SQVTM and ANQGSEA. With 5 bases removed from V and 3 bases from J, the gap between germline ends came to 11 bases. This CDR3 is 13 amino acids long. CDR3 bases: TGCAGCGTTCGGGACAACTACAATCAGCCCCAGCATTTT. Protein sequence: CSVRDNYNQPQHF. Based on the CDR3 plus reference TRBV29-1 and TRBJ1-5, the full variable domain is SAVISQKPSRDICQRGTSLTIQCQVDSQVTMMFWYRQQPGQSLTLIATANQGSEATYESGFVIDKFPISRPNLTFSTLTVSNMSPEDSSIYLCSVRDNYNQPQHFGDGTRLSIL.

The CDR3 nucleotides are TGCGCCAGCAGCCGATGGGCCGGGCCTTCGGGCACCGGGGAGCTGTTTTTT. Protein product: CASSRWAGPSGTGELFF. J is TRBJ2-2 and V is TRBV4-3; no clear D gene. The CDR3 runs to 17 residues. CDR1 and CDR2 from the germline V gene are LGHNA and YSLEER. V was shortened by 4 bases and J by 4 bases, with 19 bases between the two germline ends.

The chain carries TRBV7-2 and TRBJ2-5; D call uncertain. V was clipped by 1 base and J by 5 bases, with 14 bases between them. This CDR3 region has 15 residues. CDR1 is SGHTA, CDR2 FQGNSA, per germline. The CDR3 bases are TGTGCCAGCAGCTTAGAGGGCTTAGGTACGGAGACCCAGTACTTC. It specifies CASSLEGLGTETQYF.

J is TRBJ1-4 and V is TRBV30; D gene uncertain. The CDR3 sequence is 16 residues long. Germline assignment: CDR1 GTSNPN and CDR2 SVGIG (reference sequence). The V end was cut by 3 bases, the J end by 0 bases, with 14 bases between. The CDR3 here is CAWSRLGFATNEKLFF. CDR3 bases: TGTGCCTGGAGCCGGCTCGGCTTTGCAACTAATGAAAAACTGTTTTTT.

The chain employs TRBV5-6 and TRBJ1-5, with D uncertain. The CDR3 extends over 13 amino acids. CDR1 SGHDT and CDR2 YYEEEE come from the germline V gene. The germline V and J ends were trimmed by 0 bases and 6 bases, with 7 bases remaining between them. The DNA for the CDR3 is TGTGCCAGCAGCTTGGCGGGGTCTCAGCCCCAGCATTTT. Amino acids: CASSLAGSQPQHF.

The rearrangement links TRBV3-1 to TRBJ2-2; D possibly matches TRBD1 or TRBD2 (5 bases each). The germline gives CDR1 LGHDT, CDR2 YNNKEL (reference sequence). V was clipped by 1 base and J by 4 bases, with 13 bases between them. The CDR3 is made up of 16 amino acids. The CDR3 spells CASSQGTGAGTGELFF. The CDR3 DNA is TGTGCCAGCAGCCAAGGCACCGGGGCTGGCACCGGGGAGCTGTTTTTT.

V is TRBV2 and J is TRBJ2-3; D remains unclear. Germline CDR1 is SNHLY and CDR2 is FYNNEI. CDR3 length equals 14 residues. V was shortened by 8 bases and J by 0 bases, with 12 bases between the two germline ends. CDR3 in amino acids: CASGLYSSTDTQYF. CDR3 sequence (DNA): TGTGCCAGCGGATTATATTCTAGCACAGATACGCAGTATTTT.

CDR3 coding DNA: TGCGCCAGCAGCCAAGAGGGCCAGGATACAGATACGCAGTATTTT. It encodes CASSQEGQDTDTQYF. This chain connects TRBV4-1 to TRBJ2-3; D is undetermined. CDR3 length: 15 amino acids. Germline assignment: CDR1 MGHRA and CDR2 YSYEKL. Trimming took off 0 bases at V and 3 bases at J, with 10 bases between the two ends.

This chain links TRBV3-1 with TRBJ2-7, with 9 positions matching TRBD1. With V trimmed by 2 bases and J by 5 bases, 10 bases remained unmatched. The CDR3 runs to 16 residues. The germline CDR1 and CDR2 sequences are LGHDT and YNNKEL (reference sequence). The chain's CDR3 is CASSQTPGGQGHEQYF. The CDR3 nucleotides are TGTGCCAGCAGCCAAACCCCTGGGGGACAGGGCCACGAGCAGTACTTC.

The chain couples TRBV19 to TRBJ2-1; D could derive from TRBD1 or TRBD2 (5 bases each). Trimming removed 6 bases at V and 4 bases at J, with 13 bases between. This CDR3 has 14 residues. Germline lookup yields CDR1 LNHDA and CDR2 SQIVND (reference sequence). The CDR3 is CASRDGTEYNEQFF. Here the CDR3 DNA reads TGTGCCAGTAGGGATGGGACGGAGTACAATGAGCAGTTCTTC.

The chain links TRBV3-1 to TRBJ1-3; D gene unclear. The V end was cut by 1 base, the J end by 0 bases, with 13 bases between. The length of the CDR3 is 17 residues. Germline V CDR1 and CDR2: LGHDT, YNNKEL (reference sequence). CDR3 sequence (DNA): TGTGCCAGCAGCCAAGGAAAGGGAGCTTACTCTGGAAACACCATATATTTT. As protein: CASSQGKGAYSGNTIYF. Supplemented by reference TRBV3-1 and TRBJ1-3, the full variable domain reads DTAVSQTPKYLVTQMGNDKSIKCEQNLGHDTMYWYKQDSKKFLKIMFSYNNKELIINETVPNRFSPKSPDKAHLNLHINSLELGDSAVYFCASSQGKGAYSGNTIYFGEGSWLTVV.

This chain uses TRBV6-6 with TRBJ2-2; possibly TRBD1 or TRBD2 for D (7 bases each). CDR1 is MNHNY, CDR2 SVGAGI, per germline (reference sequence). Trimming pared 4 bases from V and 6 bases from J, leaving 15 bases between. This CDR3 region has 15 residues. The CDR3, as DNA: TGTGCCAGCAGTTTCAGGGGGGGAGGGGCCGGGGAGCTGTTTTTT. This sequence encodes CASSFRGGGAGELFF.

This chain links TRBV28 with TRBJ2-1; no clear D gene. The germline V and J ends were trimmed by 11 bases and 8 bases, with 22 bases remaining between them. Germline lookup yields CDR1 MDHEN and CDR2 SYDVKM. This CDR3 comprises 14 residues. CDR3 coding DNA: TGTGCCGGTTATTCCGGGCCCCCCCTAGATGAGCAGTTCTTC. Translating it yields CAGYSGPPLDEQFF.

The J gene is TRBJ2-7, the V gene TRBV7-8, with 9 bases identical to TRBD1. CDR1 and CDR2 from the germline V gene are SGHVS and FQNEAQ. The trim removed 3 bases at V and 0 bases at J, leaving 6 bases unmatched. The CDR3 is 16 amino acids. CDR3 DNA sequence: TGTGCCAGCAGCTTCGGACAGGGGCGAGGCTCCTACGAGCAGTACTTC. It is translated as CASSFGQGRGSYEQYF. The whole variable domain, filled in from reference TRBV7-8 and TRBJ2-7, reads GAGVSQSPRYKVAKRGQDVALRCDPISGHVSLFWYQQALGQGPEFLTYFQNEAQLDKSGLPSDRFFAERPEGSVSTLKIQRTQQEDSAVYLCASSFGQGRGSYEQYFGPGTRLTVT.

The genes are TRBV27 and TRBJ2-5; a possible D gene is TRBD1 (5 bases). This CDR3 is 15 amino acids long. Trimming shortened V by 4 bases and J by 1 base, and 13 bases separated the two germline ends. Germline CDR1 MNHEY, CDR2 SMNVEV (reference sequence). CDR3 region: CASSSSRQFQETQYF. The CDR3 DNA sequence: TGTGCCAGCAGTTCCTCCCGACAGTTCCAAGAGACCCAGTACTTC.

J is TRBJ2-1 and V is TRBV19; 8 bases match TRBD2. The length of the CDR3 is 13 residues. Looked up from germline, CDR1 is LNHDA and CDR2 is SQIVND (reference sequence). V gave up 10 bases and J gave up 5 bases; unmatched junction bases: 7. CDR3 DNA sequence: TGTGCCACTCAGGGAGCGGGGGACAATGAGCAGTTCTTC. Amino acid sequence: CATQGAGDNEQFF.

This sequence joins TRBV5-6 and TRBJ1-5; 8 bases map to TRBD1. The CDR3 has 15 amino acids. The V and J ends lost 4 bases and 6 bases, in that order; junction bases with no gene match: 9. Per germline, CDR1 SGHDT and CDR2 YYEEEE. CDR3 in amino acids: CASSGRTGSTQPQHF. The CDR3 DNA follows: TGTGCCAGCAGCGGGAGGACAGGGTCGACTCAGCCCCAGCATTTT.